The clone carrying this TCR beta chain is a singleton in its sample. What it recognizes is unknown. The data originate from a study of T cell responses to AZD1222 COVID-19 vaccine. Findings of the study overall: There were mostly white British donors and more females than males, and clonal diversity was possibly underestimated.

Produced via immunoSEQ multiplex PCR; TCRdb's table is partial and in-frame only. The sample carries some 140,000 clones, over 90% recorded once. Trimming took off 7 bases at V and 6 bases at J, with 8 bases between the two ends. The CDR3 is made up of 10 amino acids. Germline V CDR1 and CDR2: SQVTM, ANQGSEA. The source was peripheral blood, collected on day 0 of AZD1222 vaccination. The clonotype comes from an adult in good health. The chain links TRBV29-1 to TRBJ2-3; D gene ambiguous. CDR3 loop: CSAPSDTQYF. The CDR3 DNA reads TGCAGCGCCCCTTCTGATACGCAGTATTTT.